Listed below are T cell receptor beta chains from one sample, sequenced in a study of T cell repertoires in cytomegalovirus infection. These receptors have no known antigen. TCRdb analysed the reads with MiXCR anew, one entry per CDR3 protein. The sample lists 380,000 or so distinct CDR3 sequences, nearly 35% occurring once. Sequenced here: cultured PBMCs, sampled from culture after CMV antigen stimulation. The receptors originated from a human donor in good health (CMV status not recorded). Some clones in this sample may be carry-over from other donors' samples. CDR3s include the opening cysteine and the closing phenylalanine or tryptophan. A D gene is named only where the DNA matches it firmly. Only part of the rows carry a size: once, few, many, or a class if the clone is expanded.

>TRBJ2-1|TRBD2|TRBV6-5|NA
CASSTLDGREKSNEQFF
TGTGCCAGCAGCACCCTAGATGGGCGGGAGAAATCGAATGAGCAGTTCTTC
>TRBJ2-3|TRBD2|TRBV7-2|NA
CASSLRAGGPSDTQYF
TGTGCCAGCAGCCTCCGAGCGGGAGGGCCCTCAGATACGCAGTATTTT
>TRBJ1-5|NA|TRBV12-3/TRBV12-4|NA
CASSRGQVGQPQHF
TGTGCCAGCAGCCGGGGCCAGGTGGGACAGCCCCAGCATTTT
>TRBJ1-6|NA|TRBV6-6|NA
CASSYSQNNSPLHF
TGTGCCAGCAGTTACTCGCAGAATAATTCACCCCTCCACTTT
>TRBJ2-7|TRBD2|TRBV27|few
CASSTSGTPYEQYF
TGTGCCAGCTCGACTAGCGGGACCCCCTACGAGCAGTACTTC
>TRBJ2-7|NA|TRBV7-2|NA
CASSPGDKTYEQYF
TGTGCCAGCAGCCCCGGGGACAAGACCTACGAGCAGTACTTC
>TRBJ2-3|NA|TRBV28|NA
CASRGAGTDTQYF
TGTGCCAGCAGGGGGGCGGGCACAGATACGCAGTATTTT
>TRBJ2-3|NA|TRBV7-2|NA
CASSYLGMVTDTQYF
TGTGCCAGCAGCTACTTAGGGATGGTCACAGATACGCAGTATTTT
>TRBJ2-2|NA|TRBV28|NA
CASSLGMAGVTGELFF
TGTGCCAGCAGTTTAGGAATGGCGGGCGTCACCGGGGAGCTGTTTTTT
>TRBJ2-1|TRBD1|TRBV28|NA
CASRTGGFYNEQFF
TGTGCCAGCAGGACAGGGGGCTTCTACAATGAGCAGTTCTTC
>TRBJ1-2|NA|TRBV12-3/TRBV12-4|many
CASSPRLNYGYTF
TGTGCCAGCAGTCCCAGACTAAACTATGGCTACACCTTC
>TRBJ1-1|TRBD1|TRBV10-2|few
CASVTGDSNTEAFF
TGCGCCAGCGTGACAGGGGACTCGAACACTGAAGCTTTCTTT
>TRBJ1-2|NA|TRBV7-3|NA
CASSLSRDGGYTF
TGTGCCAGCAGCTTAAGCAGGGATGGTGGCTACACCTTC
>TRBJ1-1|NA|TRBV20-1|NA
CSGWGGANTEAFF
TGCAGTGGCTGGGGGGGGGCTAACACTGAAGCTTTCTTT
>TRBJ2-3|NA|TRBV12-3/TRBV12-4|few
CASLREIASTDTQYF
TGTGCCAGCTTACGGGAGATCGCTAGCACAGATACGCAGTATTTT
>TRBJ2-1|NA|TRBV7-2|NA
CASSFNRASYNEQFF
TGTGCCAGCAGCTTTAACAGGGCGTCCTACAATGAGCAGTTCTTC